The T cell receptor (beta chain) described here comes from a study of cytotoxic CD8 clonotypes in ibrutinib-treated CLL. The wider study: After a median of about six years, about 15 patients stayed remitted and some 12 progressed; responses had been partial in 24 and complete in 2. Study-wide findings and caveats: Elevated clonality accompanied ibrutinib response, with a return toward baseline values at progression.

The sequencing depth, 1 in 200,000 to 1 in 1 million T cells, was the target. Some clones are missing from TCRdb's copy, which holds only in-frame ones; the method was immunoSEQ multiplex PCR. The sample includes about 68,000 clones, approximately 80% seen only once; the top ten take 6% to 9%. Germline CDR1 is SGHRS and CDR2 is YFSETQ. This CDR3 comprises 15 residues. Losses at the gene ends were 4 bases for V and 1 base for J; bases not matched to a gene: 3. Worth noting for this clone: Its antigen is not identified.

This clonotype originated in a human donor with chronic lymphocytic leukemia. The material sequenced was PBMCs, taken at disease progression, from a patient treated with ibrutinib. The V and J genes are TRBV5-1 and TRBJ1-3, with 9 bases that match TRBD1. The CDR3 spells CASSRGQGSGNTIYF. CDR3 DNA sequence: TGCGCCAGCAGCCGCGGACAGGGGTCTGGAAACACCATATATTTT.